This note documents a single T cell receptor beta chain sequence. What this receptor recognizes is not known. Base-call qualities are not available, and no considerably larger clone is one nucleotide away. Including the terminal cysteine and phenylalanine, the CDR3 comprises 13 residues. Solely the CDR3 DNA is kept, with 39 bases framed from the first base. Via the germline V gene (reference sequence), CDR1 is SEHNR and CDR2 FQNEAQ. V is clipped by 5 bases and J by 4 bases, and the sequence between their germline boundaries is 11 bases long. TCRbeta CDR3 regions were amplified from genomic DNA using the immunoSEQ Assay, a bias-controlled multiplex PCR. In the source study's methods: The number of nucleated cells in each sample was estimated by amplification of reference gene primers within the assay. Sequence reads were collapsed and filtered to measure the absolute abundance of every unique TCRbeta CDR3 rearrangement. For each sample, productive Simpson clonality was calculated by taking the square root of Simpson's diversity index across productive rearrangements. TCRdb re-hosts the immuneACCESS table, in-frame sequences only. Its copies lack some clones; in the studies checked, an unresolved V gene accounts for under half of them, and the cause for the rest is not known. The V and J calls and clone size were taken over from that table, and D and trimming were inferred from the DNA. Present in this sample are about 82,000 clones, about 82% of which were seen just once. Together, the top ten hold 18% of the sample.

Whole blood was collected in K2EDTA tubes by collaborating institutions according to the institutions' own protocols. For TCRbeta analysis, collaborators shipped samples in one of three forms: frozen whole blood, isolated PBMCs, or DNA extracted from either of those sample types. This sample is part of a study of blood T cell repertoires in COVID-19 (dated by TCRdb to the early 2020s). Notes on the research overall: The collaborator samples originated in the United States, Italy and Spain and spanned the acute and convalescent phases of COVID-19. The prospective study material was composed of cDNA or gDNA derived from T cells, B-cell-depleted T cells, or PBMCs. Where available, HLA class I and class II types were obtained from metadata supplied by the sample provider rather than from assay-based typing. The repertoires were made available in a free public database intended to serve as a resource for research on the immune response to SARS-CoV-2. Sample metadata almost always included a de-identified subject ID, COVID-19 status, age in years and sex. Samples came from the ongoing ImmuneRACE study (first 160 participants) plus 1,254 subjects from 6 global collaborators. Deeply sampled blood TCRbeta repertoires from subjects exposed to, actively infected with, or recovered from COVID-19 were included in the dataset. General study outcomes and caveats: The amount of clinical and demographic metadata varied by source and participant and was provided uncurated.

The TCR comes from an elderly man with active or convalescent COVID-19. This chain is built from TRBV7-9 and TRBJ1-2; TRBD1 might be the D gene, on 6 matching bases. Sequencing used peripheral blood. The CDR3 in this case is CASSPQTGYGYTF. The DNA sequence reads TGTGCCAGCAGCCCTCAGACAGGCTATGGCTACACCTTC.